A selection of T cell receptor beta chains follows, all from one sample in a study of T-cell memory formation after mild COVID-19. One entry per CDR3 protein, called by TCRdb with MiXCR from the 5' RACE reads. This sample has 400,000 to 500,000 distinct CDR3 sequences, with 24% found just once. The sequencing sample was made of PBMCs or a T cell subset sorted from them (not recorded which). The receptors were gathered from an adult woman who had mild COVID-19 (a few samples of this study predate the infection). Cell type and time point are not known. Both conserved end residues are part of each CDR3. Fields, in order: CDR3 protein, CDR3 DNA, V gene, J gene, D gene, clone size. A D gene is named only where the DNA matches it firmly. Rows give clone size only sometimes, using once, few, many, or a class for an expanded clone.

cdr3_aa: CASSLYGVWDSVNTEAFF
cdr3_nt: TGTGCCAGCAGCTTATACGGAGTATGGGACAGCGTAAACACTGAAGCTTTCTTT
v_call: TRBV7-9
j_call: TRBJ1-1
d_call: TRBD1
clone_size: many

cdr3_aa: CASSNAPWSSYYEQYF
cdr3_nt: TGTGCCAGCAGCAACGCGCCGTGGAGTTCATACTACGAGCAGTACTTC
v_call: TRBV13
j_call: TRBJ2-7
d_call: -
clone_size: few

cdr3_aa: CASSQDPGGGEKLFF
cdr3_nt: TGCGCCAGCAGCCAAGATCCGGGGGGCGGTGAAAAACTGTTTTTT
v_call: TRBV4-1
j_call: TRBJ1-4
d_call: -
clone_size: few

cdr3_aa: CASSALAGLYNEQFF
cdr3_nt: TGTGCCAGCAGCGCCCTAGCGGGTCTCTACAATGAGCAGTTCTTC
v_call: TRBV7-3
j_call: TRBJ2-1
d_call: TRBD2
clone_size: -

cdr3_aa: CATTESSNYGYTF
cdr3_nt: TGTGCCACCACGGAAAGTTCAAACTATGGCTACACCTTC
v_call: TRBV10-3
j_call: TRBJ1-2
d_call: -
clone_size: few

cdr3_aa: CASSQDDRSSYNEQFF
cdr3_nt: TGTGCCAGCAGCCAAGATGATCGCTCTTCCTACAATGAGCAGTTCTTC
v_call: TRBV4-2
j_call: TRBJ2-1
d_call: -
clone_size: -

cdr3_aa: CASSQGGGTDTQYF
cdr3_nt: TGTGCCAGCAGCCAAGGCGGGGGGACAGATACGCAGTATTTT
v_call: TRBV4-2
j_call: TRBJ2-3
d_call: TRBD2
clone_size: -

cdr3_aa: CASSPDRVIDTQYF
cdr3_nt: TGTGCCAGCAGTCCCGACAGGGTGATAGATACGCAGTATTTT
v_call: TRBV7-9
j_call: TRBJ2-3
d_call: TRBD1
clone_size: -

cdr3_aa: CSARLAIPYEQYF
cdr3_nt: TGCAGTGCTAGGCTAGCGATACCCTACGAGCAGTACTTC
v_call: TRBV20-1
j_call: TRBJ2-7
d_call: -
clone_size: -

cdr3_aa: CAISAGTGAIDEQFF
cdr3_nt: TGTGCCATCAGTGCCGGGACAGGGGCTATCGATGAGCAGTTCTTC
v_call: TRBV10-3
j_call: TRBJ2-1
d_call: TRBD1
clone_size: -

cdr3_aa: CASSRGQGSGANVLTF
cdr3_nt: TGTGCCAGCAGTCGGGGACAGGGTTCTGGGGCCAACGTCCTGACTTTC
v_call: TRBV6-5
j_call: TRBJ2-6
d_call: TRBD1
clone_size: -

cdr3_aa: CASSLRASRGYTF
cdr3_nt: TGTGCCAGCAGTTTAAGAGCTTCCCGGGGCTACACCTTC
v_call: TRBV12-3/TRBV12-4
j_call: TRBJ1-2
d_call: -
clone_size: -

cdr3_aa: CATSELAGGYDTQYF
cdr3_nt: TGTGCCACCAGTGAACTAGCGGGAGGTTATGATACGCAGTATTTT
v_call: TRBV24-1
j_call: TRBJ2-3
d_call: TRBD2
clone_size: -

cdr3_aa: CASSLTAGHEQYF
cdr3_nt: TGTGCCAGCAGCTTAACGGCAGGTCACGAGCAGTACTTC
v_call: TRBV7-3
j_call: TRBJ2-7
d_call: -
clone_size: -

cdr3_aa: CASSPVGLAGGWSYEQYF
cdr3_nt: TGTGCCAGCAGCCCGGTCGGACTAGCGGGAGGATGGTCCTACGAGCAGTACTTC
v_call: TRBV7-2
j_call: TRBJ2-7
d_call: TRBD2
clone_size: few

cdr3_aa: CASSVGDTDTQYF
cdr3_nt: TGTGCCAGCAGCGTAGGGGACACAGATACGCAGTATTTT
v_call: TRBV9
j_call: TRBJ2-3
d_call: -
clone_size: many

cdr3_aa: CASSLFQGAYTEAFF
cdr3_nt: TGCGCCAGCAGCCTATTCCAGGGGGCATACACTGAAGCTTTCTTT
v_call: TRBV5-1
j_call: TRBJ1-1
d_call: TRBD1
clone_size: -

cdr3_aa: CASSLQVRNTEAFF
cdr3_nt: TGTGCCAGCAGCCTACAGGTTCGCAACACTGAAGCTTTCTTT
v_call: TRBV11-2
j_call: TRBJ1-1
d_call: -
clone_size: few

cdr3_aa: CASRRGGGAYNEQFF
cdr3_nt: TGTGCCAGCAGGCGGGGCGGGGGGGCCTACAATGAGCAGTTCTTC
v_call: TRBV27
j_call: TRBJ2-1
d_call: TRBD2
clone_size: many

cdr3_aa: CASSGKTGGFGYTF
cdr3_nt: TGTGCCAGCAGTGGAAAGACAGGGGGTTTTGGCTACACCTTC
v_call: TRBV6-1
j_call: TRBJ1-2
d_call: TRBD1
clone_size: few

cdr3_aa: CSATGANYGYTF
cdr3_nt: TGCAGTGCTACCGGGGCTAACTATGGCTACACCTTC
v_call: TRBV20-1
j_call: TRBJ1-2
d_call: -
clone_size: few

cdr3_aa: CASSFQGLVTDTQYF
cdr3_nt: TGTGCCAGCAGCTTCCAGGGTCTTGTTACAGATACGCAGTATTTT
v_call: TRBV7-2
j_call: TRBJ2-3
d_call: -
clone_size: -

cdr3_aa: CSARRYNSPLHF
cdr3_nt: TGCAGTGCGAGGAGATATAATTCACCCCTCCACTTT
v_call: TRBV20-1
j_call: TRBJ1-6
d_call: -
clone_size: few

cdr3_aa: CASSPGQGVSYNEQFF
cdr3_nt: TGCGCCAGCAGCCCTGGACAGGGGGTTTCGTACAATGAGCAGTTCTTC
v_call: TRBV5-1
j_call: TRBJ2-1
d_call: TRBD1
clone_size: few

cdr3_aa: CASSGAVGGYTF
cdr3_nt: TGTGCCAGCAGCGGCGCGGTAGGAGGCTACACCTTC
v_call: TRBV9
j_call: TRBJ1-2
d_call: -
clone_size: few

cdr3_aa: CASSSGTTGELFF
cdr3_nt: TGTGCCAGCTCATCGGGAACAACCGGGGAGCTGTTTTTT
v_call: TRBV18
j_call: TRBJ2-2
d_call: -
clone_size: -

cdr3_aa: CSARASGKETQYF
cdr3_nt: TGCAGTGCTAGAGCCAGCGGTAAAGAGACCCAGTACTTC
v_call: TRBV20-1
j_call: TRBJ2-5
d_call: -
clone_size: few

cdr3_aa: CASASVPTASTDTQYF
cdr3_nt: TGTGCCAGCGCCTCGGTCCCTACAGCGTCGACAGATACGCAGTATTTT
v_call: TRBV5-6
j_call: TRBJ2-3
d_call: -
clone_size: -

cdr3_aa: CASSLEPRGNYEQYF
cdr3_nt: TGTGCCAGCAGCTTAGAGCCTCGAGGGAACTACGAGCAGTACTTC
v_call: TRBV11-2
j_call: TRBJ2-7
d_call: -
clone_size: -

cdr3_aa: CASSQGRGNGYEQFF
cdr3_nt: TGCGCCAGCAGCCAAGGCCGAGGTAATGGCTATGAGCAGTTCTTC
v_call: TRBV4-3
j_call: TRBJ2-1
d_call: -
clone_size: many

cdr3_aa: CASSNPGLAFTGELFF
cdr3_nt: TGTGCCAGCAGCAACCCGGGACTAGCGTTCACCGGGGAGCTGTTTTTT
v_call: TRBV25-1
j_call: TRBJ2-2
d_call: TRBD2
clone_size: many

cdr3_aa: CASSWTSGSHEQFF
cdr3_nt: TGTGCCAGCAGTTGGACTAGCGGGAGTCATGAGCAGTTCTTC
v_call: TRBV6-5
j_call: TRBJ2-1
d_call: TRBD2
clone_size: once

cdr3_aa: CATSVANEQFF
cdr3_nt: TGTGCCACCTCTGTGGCCAATGAGCAGTTCTTC
v_call: TRBV24-1
j_call: TRBJ2-1
d_call: -
clone_size: few

cdr3_aa: CASSFVGSPYGYTF
cdr3_nt: TGTGCCAGCAGCTTCGTCGGGTCCCCCTATGGCTACACCTTC
v_call: TRBV3-1
j_call: TRBJ1-2
d_call: -
clone_size: few

cdr3_aa: CSASKAGGLSSDEQFF
cdr3_nt: TGCAGTGCTTCCAAAGCGGGGGGCCTGTCGAGTGATGAGCAGTTCTTC
v_call: TRBV20-1
j_call: TRBJ2-1
d_call: TRBD2
clone_size: -

cdr3_aa: CASSRWTSGLDQETQYF
cdr3_nt: TGTGCCAGCAGCCGATGGACTAGCGGATTGGACCAAGAGACCCAGTACTTC
v_call: TRBV12-3/TRBV12-4
j_call: TRBJ2-5
d_call: TRBD2
clone_size: -

cdr3_aa: CASSQGGNYNEQFF
cdr3_nt: TGTGCCAGCAGCCAGGGGGGGAACTACAATGAGCAGTTCTTC
v_call: TRBV14
j_call: TRBJ2-1
d_call: TRBD2
clone_size: few

cdr3_aa: CASSDSRALNTEAFF
cdr3_nt: TGTGCCAGCAGCGACAGCCGCGCGTTGAACACTGAAGCTTTCTTT
v_call: TRBV6-6
j_call: TRBJ1-1
d_call: -
clone_size: few

cdr3_aa: CATSDLASRIMGLNTEAFF
cdr3_nt: TGTGCCACCAGTGATTTGGCCTCGCGGATAATGGGCCTGAACACTGAAGCTTTCTTT
v_call: TRBV24-1
j_call: TRBJ1-1
d_call: -
clone_size: -

cdr3_aa: CASSQGGTSVSEQYF
cdr3_nt: TGTGCCAGCAGCCAAGGTGGGACTAGCGTTAGCGAGCAGTACTTC
v_call: TRBV3-1
j_call: TRBJ2-7
d_call: TRBD2
clone_size: -

cdr3_aa: CASSPMQGGNQPQHF
cdr3_nt: TGTGCCAGCTCACCAATGCAGGGTGGGAATCAGCCCCAGCATTTT
v_call: TRBV18
j_call: TRBJ1-5
d_call: -
clone_size: -

cdr3_aa: CASSISTTEAFF
cdr3_nt: TGTGCCAGTAGTATCAGTACCACTGAAGCTTTCTTT
v_call: TRBV19
j_call: TRBJ1-1
d_call: -
clone_size: -

cdr3_aa: CASSSSGTSTDTQYF
cdr3_nt: TGCGCCAGCAGCTCTAGCGGGACTAGCACAGATACGCAGTATTTT
v_call: TRBV5-1
j_call: TRBJ2-3
d_call: TRBD2
clone_size: many

cdr3_aa: CASSSEGGIAGELFF
cdr3_nt: TGTGCCAGCAGTTCGGAAGGGGGAATCGCCGGGGAGCTGTTTTTT
v_call: TRBV12-3/TRBV12-4
j_call: TRBJ2-2
d_call: -
clone_size: -

cdr3_aa: CASSLTIRGYEQYF
cdr3_nt: TGTGCCAGCAGCTTAACCATCCGGGGCTACGAGCAGTACTTC
v_call: TRBV7-8
j_call: TRBJ2-7
d_call: -
clone_size: few